The sequence of this T cell receptor (beta chain) was determined in a study of technical replicates of blood from a few donors (dated by TCRdb to between 2016 and 2019). CDR1 and CDR2, looked up from the germline V gene (reference sequence), are LNHDA and SQIVND. The CDR3 spans 13 residues, from the cysteine through the phenylalanine. Only the CDR3 portion is preserved as DNA: 39 bases, with reading frame beginning at the first base. The junction shows trimming of 4 bases on V and 5 bases on J, plus 10 bases between the germline ends. In its sample, this clone was seen once. Its antigen is unknown. One base away there is no much larger clone; base qualities are not given. Library construction relied on the immunoSEQ multiplex PCR assay. This is the immuneACCESS table as TCRdb keeps it, with only in-frame sequences that have V and J called. A part of the clones is gone; compared with another copy, unresolved V genes explain less than half, and the rest is unexplained. For this sample the table gives approximately 69,000 clones, of which around 97% were detected only once. Together, the top ten hold 0.21% of the sample.

Sequencing was done on a sample of T cells isolated from PBMCs. The V and J segments used are TRBV19 and TRBJ2-3; no D gene call is confident. The TCR was taken from a human donor in good health. Read as DNA, the sequence is TGTGCCAGTAGTAGAGGCCGGGTAGATACGCAGTATTTT. It encodes CASSRGRVDTQYF.